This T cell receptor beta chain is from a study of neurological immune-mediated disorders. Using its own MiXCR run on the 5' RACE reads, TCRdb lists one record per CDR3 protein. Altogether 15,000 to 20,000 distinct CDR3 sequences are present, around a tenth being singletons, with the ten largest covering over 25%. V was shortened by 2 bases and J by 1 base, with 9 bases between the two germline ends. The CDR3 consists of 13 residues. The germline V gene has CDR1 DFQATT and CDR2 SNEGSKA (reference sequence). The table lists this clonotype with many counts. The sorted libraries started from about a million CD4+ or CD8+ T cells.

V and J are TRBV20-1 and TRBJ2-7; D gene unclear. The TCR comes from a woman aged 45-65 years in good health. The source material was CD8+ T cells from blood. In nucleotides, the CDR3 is TGCAGTGCTAGACCGGCAGATTCCTACGAGCAGTACTTC. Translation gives CSARPADSYEQYF.